Given below is one TCR beta chain in context. Its target antigen remains unknown. The sample holds no much larger clone one base away, and base qualities are not on file. Library prep was done by the immunoSEQ multiplex PCR assay. The authors processed their data as follows. A statistical classification framework was built to diagnose cytomegalovirus status from the catalog of TCR beta chain sequences. Imported from immuneACCESS, the table was reduced by TCRdb to in-frame sequences with V and J called. These copies leave out some clones; in studies compared against another copy, an unresolved V gene accounts for under half, and the cause of the remainder is not known. Clone size and the V and J calls come from that table; the DNA yielded D and trimming. The sample table shows a few hundred thousand clones, and roughly 87% are seen once. The ten top clones hold approximately 12% of the sample. These data come from a study of cytomegalovirus exposure and HLA in healthy donors (dated by TCRdb to 2015 to 2018). Regarding the research as a whole: According to a later analysis, one platform produced both the 120 validation repertoires and the 666 repertoires of the first cohort. The study aimed to test whether cataloging public T cell receptors could reveal signatures of past pathogen exposure. Besides the first cohort of roughly 640 subjects, a separate validation cohort made up of 120 different subjects was used. To predict cytomegalovirus infection status, the study brought together high-throughput TCR immunosequencing, statistical association of individual TCRs with disease status, and machine learning. The study at large found these results: Most TCR sequences were seen in very few donors, while some public TCRs were found in many individuals. It was suggested by the authors that the approach could potentially be generalized to other disease states and immunological phenotypes. A total of 164 TCR beta chains were listed by the study as associated with cytomegalovirus. A later analysis found that TCRs clustered in the first cohort also tended to co-occur in the 120 validation repertoires, with about 94% of cluster scores above 0. The classifier was reported to diagnose cytomegalovirus status with high specificity and sensitivity in both the original and validation cohorts. All 120 or so repertoires were used to score co-occurrence in the validation cohort in a later analysis, because that analysis had no HLA typing for the cohort. In vitro tests confirmed that three of the cytomegalovirus-associated TCR beta chains recognize cytomegalovirus antigens.

Separate from the roughly 660-subject first cohort, the validation cohort of about 120 subjects was the group to which the donors belonged. Trimming leaves V shorter by 3 bases and J shorter by 0 bases, with the junction holding 3 bases beyond the gene matches. The cysteine opens and the phenylalanine closes a CDR3 of 15 amino acids. This entry keeps only the CDR3 DNA: 45 bases, framed from base 1. Reading the germline V gene gives CDR1 SGHRS and CDR2 YFSETQ. The clonotype comes from a man between 18 and 29 years old in good health and CMV-seropositive. Sequenced input: PBMCs. The receptor chain draws on TRBV5-1 and TRBJ1-1; TRBD1 fits 9 bases in the junction. The DNA is TGCGCCAGCAGCTCAACAGGGGGCATGAACACTGAAGCTTTCTTT. It encodes CASSSTGGMNTEAFF.